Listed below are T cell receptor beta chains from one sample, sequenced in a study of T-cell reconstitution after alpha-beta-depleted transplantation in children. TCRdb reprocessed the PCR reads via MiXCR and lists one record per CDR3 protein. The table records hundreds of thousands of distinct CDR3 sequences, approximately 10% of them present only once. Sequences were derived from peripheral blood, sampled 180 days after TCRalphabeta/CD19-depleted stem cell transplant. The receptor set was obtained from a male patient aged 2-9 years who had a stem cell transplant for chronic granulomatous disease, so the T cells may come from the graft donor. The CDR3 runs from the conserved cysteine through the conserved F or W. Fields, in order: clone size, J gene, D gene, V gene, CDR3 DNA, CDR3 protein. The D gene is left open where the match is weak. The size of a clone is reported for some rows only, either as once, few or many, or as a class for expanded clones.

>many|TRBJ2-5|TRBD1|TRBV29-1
TGCAGCGGAGTTGGGGACAGCCAAGAGACCCAGTACTTC
CSGVGDSQETQYF
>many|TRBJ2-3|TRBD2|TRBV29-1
TGCAGCGTTCCTGCGGGTAGCGGGAGAGGCACAGATACGCAGTATTTT
CSVPAGSGRGTDTQYF
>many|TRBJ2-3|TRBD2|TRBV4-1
TGCGCCAGCAGCCGTACTAGCGGGACTCGAGCAGATACGCAGTATTTT
CASSRTSGTRADTQYF
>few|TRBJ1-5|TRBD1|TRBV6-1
TGTGCCAGCAGTGAATTCATTAGGACAGGGAAAGTTAATCAGCCCCAGCATTTT
CASSEFIRTGKVNQPQHF
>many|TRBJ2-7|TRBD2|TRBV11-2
TGTGCCAGCAGCTTAGATCTAGCGGGGGGCTACGAGCAGTACTTC
CASSLDLAGGYEQYF
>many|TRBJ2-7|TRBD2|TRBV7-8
TGTGCCAGCAGCTCCCAGCGGGACCCGACTTACGAGCAGTACTTC
CASSSQRDPTYEQYF
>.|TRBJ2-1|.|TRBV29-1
TGCAGCGCCGATACTAACGGAGTCTACAATGAGCAGTTCTTC
CSADTNGVYNEQFF
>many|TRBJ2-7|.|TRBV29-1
TGCAGCGTTGAAGAGCCCAGTACAGGGAGGGGGTCCTACGAGCAGTACTTC
CSVEEPSTGRGSYEQYF
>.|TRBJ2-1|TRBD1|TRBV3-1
TGTGCCAGCAGCCAAGCAGGACAGGGGGTCGGCAATGAGCAGTTCTTC
CASSQAGQGVGNEQFF
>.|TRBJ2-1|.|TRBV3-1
TGTGCCTGCAGCCAAGAAAGAGCAGGGTCCCAGTACAATGAGCAGTTCTTC
CACSQERAGSQYNEQFF
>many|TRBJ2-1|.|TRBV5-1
TGCGCCAGCAGCAAGACAGCTCCCCTCAATGAGCAGTTCTTC
CASSKTAPLNEQFF
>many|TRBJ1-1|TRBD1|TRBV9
TGTGCCAGCAGCGGCCGACCGGGACAGGGTCGAAGGACTGAAGCTTTCTTT
CASSGRPGQGRRTEAFF
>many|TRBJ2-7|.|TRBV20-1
TGCAGTGCTAGGTCATCGGCAGCCACCTACGAGCAGTACTTC
CSARSSAATYEQYF
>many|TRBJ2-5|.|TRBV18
TGTGCCAGCTCACCGCGCGCGGGTTCAGAGACCCAGTACTTC
CASSPRAGSETQYF
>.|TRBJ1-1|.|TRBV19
TGTGCCAGTAGTATGAGCAGGGGTACTGAAGCTTTCTTT
CASSMSRGTEAFF
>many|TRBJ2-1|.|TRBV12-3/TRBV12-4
TGTGCCAGCAGTTTATCCCTTGAGCAGTTCTTC
CASSLSLEQFF
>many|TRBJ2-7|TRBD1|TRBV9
TGTGCCAGCAGCGAGGGACAGGGCTACGAGCAGTACTTC
CASSEGQGYEQYF
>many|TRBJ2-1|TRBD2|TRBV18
TGTGCCAGCTCACCACAGGCTAGCGGGGGGAACAATGAGCAGTTCTTC
CASSPQASGGNNEQFF
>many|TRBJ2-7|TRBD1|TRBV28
TGTGCCAGCAGACCGGACAGGGGTCCCTACGAGCAGTACTTC
CASRPDRGPYEQYF
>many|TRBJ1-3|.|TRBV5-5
TGTGCCAGCAGCTCCCGGATAATTGGAAACACCATATATTTT
CASSSRIIGNTIYF
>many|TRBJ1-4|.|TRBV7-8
TGTGCCAGCAGCTTATTTAACGGGCCTCCGAATGAAAAACTGTTTTTT
CASSLFNGPPNEKLFF
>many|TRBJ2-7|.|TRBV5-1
TGCGCCAGCAGCTTGGCCAGGGCCCTCCACGAGCAGTACTTC
CASSLARALHEQYF
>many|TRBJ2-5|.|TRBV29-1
TGCAGCGTCCACCGGGACTCTCAGACCCAGTACTTC
CSVHRDSQTQYF
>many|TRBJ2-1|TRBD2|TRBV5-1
TGCGCCAGCGCTCACGGGACTATTATCAATGAGCAGTTCTTC
CASAHGTIINEQFF
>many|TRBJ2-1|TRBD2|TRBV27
TGTGCCAGCAGCCCAACCCCCCTAGCGGGACCCTACAATGAGCAGTTCTTC
CASSPTPLAGPYNEQFF
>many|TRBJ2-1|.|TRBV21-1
TGTGCCAGCAGCAAAGATGGGAAGTCCTACAATGAGCAGTTCTTC
CASSKDGKSYNEQFF
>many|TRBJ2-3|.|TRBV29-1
TGCAGCGTTGTGACAGGCACAGATACGCAGTATTTT
CSVVTGTDTQYF
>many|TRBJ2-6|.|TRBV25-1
TGTGCCAGCAGTGAATCTTTTTCTACAGGGAAGTACACTGGGGCCAACGTCCTGACTTTC
CASSESFSTGKYTGANVLTF
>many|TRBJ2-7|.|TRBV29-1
TGCAGCGTCGTGACCACCTACGAGCAGTACTTC
CSVVTTYEQYF